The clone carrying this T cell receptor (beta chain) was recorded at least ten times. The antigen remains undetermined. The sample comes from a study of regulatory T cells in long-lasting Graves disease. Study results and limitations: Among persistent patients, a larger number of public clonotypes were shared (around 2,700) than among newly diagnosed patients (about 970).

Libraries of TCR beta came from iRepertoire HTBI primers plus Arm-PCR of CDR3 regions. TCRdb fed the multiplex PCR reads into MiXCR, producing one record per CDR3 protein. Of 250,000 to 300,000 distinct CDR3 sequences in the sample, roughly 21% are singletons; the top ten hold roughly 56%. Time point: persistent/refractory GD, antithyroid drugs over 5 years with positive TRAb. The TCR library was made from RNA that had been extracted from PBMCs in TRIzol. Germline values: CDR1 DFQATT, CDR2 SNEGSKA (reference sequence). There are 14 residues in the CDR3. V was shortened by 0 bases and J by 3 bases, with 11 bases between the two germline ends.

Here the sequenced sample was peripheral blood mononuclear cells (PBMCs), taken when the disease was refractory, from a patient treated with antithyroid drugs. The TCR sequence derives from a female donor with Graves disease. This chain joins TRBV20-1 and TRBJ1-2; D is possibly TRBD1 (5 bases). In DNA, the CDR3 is TGCAGTGCTAGAGAAAGGACACGATACTATGGCTACACCTTC. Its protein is CSARERTRYYGYTF.